This T cell receptor beta chain was sequenced for a study of chemoradiotherapy in HPV16-positive cancers. About the study: A couple of HPV16-positive patients' cells yielded candidate HPV-specific clones and common motifs. Broader study findings: The functional HPV-specific definition rests on just two HPV16-positive patients.

This table comes from immunoSEQ multiplex PCR, and its TCRdb copy is limited to in-frame clones, with some not included. The sample contains 4,000 or so clones, 90% of which appear only once. On this clone itself: Its antigen is still unknown.

The germline V gene encodes CDR1 MNHEY and CDR2 SMNVEV (reference sequence). V was cut by 0 bases and J by 8 bases, with 13 bases left in between. The CDR3 contains 14 residues. The clonotype originates from a human donor with HPV-associated anogenital cancer. The sample was taken from a patient who underwent chemoradiotherapy. The chain has TRBV27 and TRBJ1-2; a weak D match, TRBD1 (5 bases). The CDR3 sequence: CASSLSLGVEGYTF. CDR3 DNA: TGTGCCAGCAGTTTATCACTAGGGGTGGAAGGCTACACCTTC.